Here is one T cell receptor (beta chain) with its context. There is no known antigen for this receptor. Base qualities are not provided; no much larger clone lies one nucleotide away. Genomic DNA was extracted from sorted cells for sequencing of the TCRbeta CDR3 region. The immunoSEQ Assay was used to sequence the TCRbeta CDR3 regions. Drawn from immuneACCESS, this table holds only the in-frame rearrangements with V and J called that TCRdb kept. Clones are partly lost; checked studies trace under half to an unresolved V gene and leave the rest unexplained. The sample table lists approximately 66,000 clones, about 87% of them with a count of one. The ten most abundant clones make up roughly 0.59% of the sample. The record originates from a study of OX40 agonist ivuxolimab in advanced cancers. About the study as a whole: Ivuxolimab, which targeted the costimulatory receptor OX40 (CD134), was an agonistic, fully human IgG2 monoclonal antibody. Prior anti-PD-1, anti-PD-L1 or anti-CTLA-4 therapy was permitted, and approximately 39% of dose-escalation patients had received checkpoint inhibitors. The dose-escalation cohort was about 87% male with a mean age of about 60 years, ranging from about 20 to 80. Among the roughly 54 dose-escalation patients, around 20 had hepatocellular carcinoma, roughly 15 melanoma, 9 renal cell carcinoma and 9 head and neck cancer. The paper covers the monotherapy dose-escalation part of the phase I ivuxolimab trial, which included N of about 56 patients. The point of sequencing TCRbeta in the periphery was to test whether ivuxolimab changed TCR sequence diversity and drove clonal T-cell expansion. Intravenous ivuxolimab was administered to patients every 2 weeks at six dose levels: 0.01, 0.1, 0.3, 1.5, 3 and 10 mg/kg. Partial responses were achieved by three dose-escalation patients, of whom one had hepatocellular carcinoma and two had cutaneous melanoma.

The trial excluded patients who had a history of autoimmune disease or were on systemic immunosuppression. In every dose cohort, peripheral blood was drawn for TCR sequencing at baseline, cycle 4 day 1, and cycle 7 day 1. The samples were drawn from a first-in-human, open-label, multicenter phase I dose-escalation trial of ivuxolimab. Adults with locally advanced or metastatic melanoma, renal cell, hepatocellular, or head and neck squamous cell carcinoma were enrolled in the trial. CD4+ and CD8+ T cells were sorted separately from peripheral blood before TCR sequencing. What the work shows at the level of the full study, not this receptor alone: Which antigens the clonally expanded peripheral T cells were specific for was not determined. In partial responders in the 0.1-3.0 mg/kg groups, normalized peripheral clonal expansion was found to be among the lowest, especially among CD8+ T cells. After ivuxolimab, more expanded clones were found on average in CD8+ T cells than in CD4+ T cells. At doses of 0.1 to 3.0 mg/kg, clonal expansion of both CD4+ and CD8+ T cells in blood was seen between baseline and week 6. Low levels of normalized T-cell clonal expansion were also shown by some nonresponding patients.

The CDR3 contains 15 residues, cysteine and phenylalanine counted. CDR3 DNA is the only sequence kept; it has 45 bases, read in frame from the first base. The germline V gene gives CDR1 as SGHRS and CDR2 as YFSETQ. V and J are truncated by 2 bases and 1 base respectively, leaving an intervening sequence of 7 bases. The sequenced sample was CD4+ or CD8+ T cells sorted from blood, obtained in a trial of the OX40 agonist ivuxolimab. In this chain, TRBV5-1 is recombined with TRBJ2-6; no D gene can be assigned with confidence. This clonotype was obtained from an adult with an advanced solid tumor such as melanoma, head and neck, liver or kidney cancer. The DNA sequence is TGCGCCAGCAGCTTAGTACAATCTGGGGCCAACGTCCTGACTTTC. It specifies CASSLVQSGANVLTF.